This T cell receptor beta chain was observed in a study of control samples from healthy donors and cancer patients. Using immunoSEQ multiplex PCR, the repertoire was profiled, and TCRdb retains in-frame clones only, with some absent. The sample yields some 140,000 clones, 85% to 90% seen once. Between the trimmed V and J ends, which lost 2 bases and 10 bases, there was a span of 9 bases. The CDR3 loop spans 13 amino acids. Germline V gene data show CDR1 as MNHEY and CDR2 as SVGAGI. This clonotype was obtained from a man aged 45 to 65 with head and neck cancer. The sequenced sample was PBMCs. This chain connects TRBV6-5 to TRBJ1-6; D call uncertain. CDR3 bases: TGTGCCAGCAGTTACAGGGAGTACTCACCCCTCCACTTT. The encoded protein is CASSYREYSPLHF.